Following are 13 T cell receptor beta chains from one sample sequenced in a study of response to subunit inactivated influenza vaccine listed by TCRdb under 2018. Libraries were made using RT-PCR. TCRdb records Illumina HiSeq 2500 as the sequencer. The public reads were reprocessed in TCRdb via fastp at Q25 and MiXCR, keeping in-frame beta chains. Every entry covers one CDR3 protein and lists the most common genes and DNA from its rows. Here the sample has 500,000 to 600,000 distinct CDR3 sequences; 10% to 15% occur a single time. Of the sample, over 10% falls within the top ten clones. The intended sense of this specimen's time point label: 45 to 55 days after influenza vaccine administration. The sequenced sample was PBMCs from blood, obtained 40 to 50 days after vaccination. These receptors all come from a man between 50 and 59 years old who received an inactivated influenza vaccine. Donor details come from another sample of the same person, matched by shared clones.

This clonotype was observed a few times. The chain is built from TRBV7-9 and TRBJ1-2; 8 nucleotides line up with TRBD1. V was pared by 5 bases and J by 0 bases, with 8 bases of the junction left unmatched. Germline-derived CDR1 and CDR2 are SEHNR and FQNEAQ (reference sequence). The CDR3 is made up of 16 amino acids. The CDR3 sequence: CASSTGTGRTNYGYTF. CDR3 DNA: TGTGCCAGCAGCACCGGGACAGGCCGGACTAACTATGGCTACACCTTC.

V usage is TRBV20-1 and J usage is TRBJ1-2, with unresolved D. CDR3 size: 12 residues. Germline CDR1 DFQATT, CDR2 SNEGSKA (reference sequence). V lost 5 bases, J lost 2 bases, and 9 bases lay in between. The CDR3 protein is CSAYDTNYGYTF. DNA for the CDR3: TGCAGTGCTTACGACACCAACTATGGCTACACCTTC.

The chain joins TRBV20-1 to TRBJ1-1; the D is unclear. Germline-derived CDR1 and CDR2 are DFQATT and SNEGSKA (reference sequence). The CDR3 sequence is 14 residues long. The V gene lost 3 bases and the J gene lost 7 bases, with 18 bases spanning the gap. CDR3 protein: CSARAPQDSVEAFF. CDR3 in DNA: TGCAGTGCTAGGGCCCCTCAGGATTCGGTTGAAGCTTTCTTT.

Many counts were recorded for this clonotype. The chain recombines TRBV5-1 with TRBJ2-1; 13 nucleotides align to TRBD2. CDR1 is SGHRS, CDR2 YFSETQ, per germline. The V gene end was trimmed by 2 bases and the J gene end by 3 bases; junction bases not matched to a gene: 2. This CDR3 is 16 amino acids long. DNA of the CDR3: TGCGCCAGCAGCTTAAGGACTAGCGGGGGCTACAATGAGCAGTTCTTC. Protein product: CASSLRTSGGYNEQFF.

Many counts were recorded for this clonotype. The CDR3 bases are TGCAGTGCTAGAGATCCATCCGGGGCGCAGAACTACAATGAGCAGTTCTTC. Amino acid sequence: CSARDPSGAQNYNEQFF. The chain employs TRBV20-1 and TRBJ2-1; either TRBD1 or TRBD2 may supply D (5 bases each). Trimming pared 0 bases from V and 3 bases from J, leaving 18 bases between. Germline lookup yields CDR1 DFQATT and CDR2 SNEGSKA (reference sequence). CDR3 size: 17 residues.

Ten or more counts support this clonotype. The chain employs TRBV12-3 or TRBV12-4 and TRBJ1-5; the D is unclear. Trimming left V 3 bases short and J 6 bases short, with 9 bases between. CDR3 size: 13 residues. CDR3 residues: CASSLGAGQPQHF. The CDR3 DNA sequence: TGTGCCAGCAGTTTGGGCGCAGGTCAGCCCCAGCATTTT.

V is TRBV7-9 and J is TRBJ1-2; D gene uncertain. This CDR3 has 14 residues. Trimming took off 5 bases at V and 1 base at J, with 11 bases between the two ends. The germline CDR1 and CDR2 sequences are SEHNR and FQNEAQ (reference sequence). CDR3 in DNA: TGTGCCAGCAGCGACGGATCCTTTAACTATGGCTACACCTTC. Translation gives CASSDGSFNYGYTF.

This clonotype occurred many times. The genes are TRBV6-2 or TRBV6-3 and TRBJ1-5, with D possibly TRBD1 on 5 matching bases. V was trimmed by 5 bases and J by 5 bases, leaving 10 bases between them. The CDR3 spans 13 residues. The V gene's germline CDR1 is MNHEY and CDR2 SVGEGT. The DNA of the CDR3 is TGTGCCAGCAGTCAGGGACGGTATCAGCCCCAGCATTTT. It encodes CASSQGRYQPQHF.

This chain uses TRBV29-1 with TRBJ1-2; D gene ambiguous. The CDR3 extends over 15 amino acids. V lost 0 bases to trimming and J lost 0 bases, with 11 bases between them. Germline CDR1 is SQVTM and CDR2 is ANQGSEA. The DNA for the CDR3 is TGCAGCGTTGAAGAGCTGGGCAGGACTAACTATGGCTACACCTTC. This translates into CSVEELGRTNYGYTF.

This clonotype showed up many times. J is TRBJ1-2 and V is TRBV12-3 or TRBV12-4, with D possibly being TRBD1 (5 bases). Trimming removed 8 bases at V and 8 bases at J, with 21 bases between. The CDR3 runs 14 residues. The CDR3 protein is CASGTTGGFMGYTF. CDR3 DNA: TGTGCCAGCGGGACCACAGGAGGCTTTATGGGCTACACCTTC.

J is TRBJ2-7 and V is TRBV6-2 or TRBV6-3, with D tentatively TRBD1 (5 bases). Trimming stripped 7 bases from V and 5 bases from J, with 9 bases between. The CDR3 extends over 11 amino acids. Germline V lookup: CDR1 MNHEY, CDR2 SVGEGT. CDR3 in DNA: TGTGCCAGCAAACAGGTCCACGAGCAGTACTTC. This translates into CASKQVHEQYF.

CDR3 sequence reads: CSAREWQEAKNIQYF. Here the CDR3 DNA reads TGCAGTGCTAGAGAATGGCAGGAGGCCAAAAACATTCAGTACTTC. This chain joins TRBV20-1 and TRBJ2-4, with D hard to call. V dropped 0 bases and J dropped 1 base, with 10 bases sitting between them. In germline, CDR1 is DFQATT, CDR2 SNEGSKA (reference sequence). The CDR3 is 15 residues long.

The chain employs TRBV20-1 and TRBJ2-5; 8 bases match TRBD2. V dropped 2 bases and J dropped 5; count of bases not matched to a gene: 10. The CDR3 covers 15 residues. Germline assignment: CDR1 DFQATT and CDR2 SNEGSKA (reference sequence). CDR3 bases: TGCAGTGCTAGACCGAATAGCGGGGTCGGGGAGACCCAGTACTTC. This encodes CSARPNSGVGETQYF.